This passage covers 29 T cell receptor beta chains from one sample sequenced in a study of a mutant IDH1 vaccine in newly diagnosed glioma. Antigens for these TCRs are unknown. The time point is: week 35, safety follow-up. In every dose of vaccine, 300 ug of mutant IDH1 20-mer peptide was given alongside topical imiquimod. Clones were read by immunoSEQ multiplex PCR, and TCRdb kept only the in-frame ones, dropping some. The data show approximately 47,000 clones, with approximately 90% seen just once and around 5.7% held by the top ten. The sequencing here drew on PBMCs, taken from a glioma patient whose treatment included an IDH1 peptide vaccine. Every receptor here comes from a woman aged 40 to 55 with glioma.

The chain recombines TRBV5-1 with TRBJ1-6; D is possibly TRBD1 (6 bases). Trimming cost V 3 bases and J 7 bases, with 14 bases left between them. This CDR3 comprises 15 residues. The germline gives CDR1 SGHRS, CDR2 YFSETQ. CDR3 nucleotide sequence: TGCGCCAGCAGCTGGAACGGACAGCCAAATTCACCCCTCCACTTT. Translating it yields CASSWNGQPNSPLHF. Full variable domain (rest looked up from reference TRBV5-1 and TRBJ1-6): KAGVTQTPRYLIKTRGQQVTLSCSPISGHRSVSWYQQTPGQGLQFLFEYFSETQRNKGNFPGRFSGRQFSNSRSEMNVSTLELGDSALYLCASSWNGQPNSPLHFGNGTRLTVT.

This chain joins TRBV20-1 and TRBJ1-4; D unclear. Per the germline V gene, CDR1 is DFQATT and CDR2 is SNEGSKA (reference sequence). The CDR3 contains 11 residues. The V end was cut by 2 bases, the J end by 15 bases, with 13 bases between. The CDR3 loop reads CSARSLRHVFF. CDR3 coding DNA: TGCAGTGCTAGAAGCCTGCGACATGTGTTTTTT.

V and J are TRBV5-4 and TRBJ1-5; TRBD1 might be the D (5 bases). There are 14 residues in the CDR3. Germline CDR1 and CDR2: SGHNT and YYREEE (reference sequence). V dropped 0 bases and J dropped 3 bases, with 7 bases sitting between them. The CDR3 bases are TGTGCCAGCAGCTTGGAGGGGAACAATCAGCCCCAGCATTTT. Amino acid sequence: CASSLEGNNQPQHF.

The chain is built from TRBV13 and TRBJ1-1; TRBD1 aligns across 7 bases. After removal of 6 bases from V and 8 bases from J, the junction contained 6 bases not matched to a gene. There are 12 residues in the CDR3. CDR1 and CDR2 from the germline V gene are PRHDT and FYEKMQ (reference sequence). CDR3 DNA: TGTGCCAGCAGACGAAAGGGACAGGAAGCTTTCTTT. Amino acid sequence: CASRRKGQEAFF.

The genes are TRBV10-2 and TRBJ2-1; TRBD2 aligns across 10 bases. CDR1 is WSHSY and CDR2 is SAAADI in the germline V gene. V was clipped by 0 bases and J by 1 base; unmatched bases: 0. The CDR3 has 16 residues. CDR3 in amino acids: CASSESTSGSYNEQFF. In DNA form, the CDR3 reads TGCGCCAGCAGTGAGTCGACTAGCGGGTCCTACAATGAGCAGTTCTTC.

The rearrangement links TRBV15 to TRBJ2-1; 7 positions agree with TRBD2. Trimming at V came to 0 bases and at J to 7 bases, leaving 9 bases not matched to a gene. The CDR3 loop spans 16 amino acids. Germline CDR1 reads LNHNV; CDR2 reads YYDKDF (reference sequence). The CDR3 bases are TGTGCCACCAGCAGAGATTGGGCGGGAGAAGGGAATGAGCAGTTCTTC. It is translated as CATSRDWAGEGNEQFF.

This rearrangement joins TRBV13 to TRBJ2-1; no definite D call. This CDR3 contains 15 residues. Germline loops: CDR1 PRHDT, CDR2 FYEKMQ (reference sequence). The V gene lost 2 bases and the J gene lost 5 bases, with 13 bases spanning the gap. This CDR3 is CASSLPVRGNNEQFF. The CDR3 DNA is TGTGCCAGCAGCTTACCTGTCAGAGGAAACAATGAGCAGTTCTTC.

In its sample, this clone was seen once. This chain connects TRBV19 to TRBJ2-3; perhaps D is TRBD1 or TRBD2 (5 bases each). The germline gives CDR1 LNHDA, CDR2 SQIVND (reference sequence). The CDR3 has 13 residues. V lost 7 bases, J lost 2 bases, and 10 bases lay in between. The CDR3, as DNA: TGTGCCAGTACCGGGGCAAACACAGATACGCAGTATTTT. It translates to CASTGANTDTQYF.

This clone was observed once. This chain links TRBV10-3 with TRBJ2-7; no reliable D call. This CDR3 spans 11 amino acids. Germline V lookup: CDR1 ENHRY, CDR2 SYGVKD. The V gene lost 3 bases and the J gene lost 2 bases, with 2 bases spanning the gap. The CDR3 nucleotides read TGTGCCATCAGTGACCCCTACGAGCAGTACTTC. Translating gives CAISDPYEQYF.

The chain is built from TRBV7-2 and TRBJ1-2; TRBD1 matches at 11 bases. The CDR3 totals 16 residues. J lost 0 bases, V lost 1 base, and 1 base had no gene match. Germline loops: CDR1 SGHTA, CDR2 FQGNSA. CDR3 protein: CASSLVGQGANYGYTF. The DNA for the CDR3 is TGTGCCAGCAGCTTAGTGGGACAGGGGGCTAACTATGGCTACACCTTC.

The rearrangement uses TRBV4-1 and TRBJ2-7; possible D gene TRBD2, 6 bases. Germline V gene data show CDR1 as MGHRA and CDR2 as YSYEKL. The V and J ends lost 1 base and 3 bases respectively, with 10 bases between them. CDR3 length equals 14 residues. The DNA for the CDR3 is TGCGCCAGCAGCCAAGGGGTAGCGGACTACGAGCAGTACTTC. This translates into CASSQGVADYEQYF.

CDR3 in amino acids: CASSYSREGFDEQYF. The CDR3 coding sequence is TGTGCCAGCAGTTACTCACGGGAGGGTTTTGACGAGCAGTACTTC. This chain joins TRBV6-5 and TRBJ2-7; 8 bases are shared with TRBD2. The germline V gene encodes CDR1 MNHEY and CDR2 SVGAGI. The V gene end was trimmed by 0 bases and the J gene end by 5 bases; junction bases not matched to a gene: 6. The CDR3 has 15 amino acids.

In DNA form, the CDR3 reads TGCAGCGTACTAGCGGGATCTTACAATGAGCAGTTCTTC. Its protein is CSVLAGSYNEQFF. The J gene is TRBJ2-1, the V gene TRBV29-1, with 10 nucleotides matching TRBD2. This CDR3 has 13 residues. CDR1 and CDR2 from the germline V gene are SQVTM and ANQGSEA. V was pared by 6 bases and J by 4 bases, with 3 bases of the junction left unmatched.

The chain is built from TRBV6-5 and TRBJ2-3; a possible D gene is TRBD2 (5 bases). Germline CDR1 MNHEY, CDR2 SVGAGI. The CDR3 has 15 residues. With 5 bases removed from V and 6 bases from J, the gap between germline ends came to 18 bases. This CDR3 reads CASSASGFGRDTQYF. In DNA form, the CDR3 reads TGTGCCAGCAGTGCGAGCGGCTTTGGTCGGGATACGCAGTATTTT.

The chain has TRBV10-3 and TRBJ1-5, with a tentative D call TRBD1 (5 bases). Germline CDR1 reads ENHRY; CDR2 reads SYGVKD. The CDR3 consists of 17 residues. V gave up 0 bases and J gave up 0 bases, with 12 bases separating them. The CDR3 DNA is TGTGCCATCAGTGAGTCGGGTCGAAGGGGTAGCAATCAGCCCCAGCATTTT. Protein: CAISESGRRGSNQPQHF.

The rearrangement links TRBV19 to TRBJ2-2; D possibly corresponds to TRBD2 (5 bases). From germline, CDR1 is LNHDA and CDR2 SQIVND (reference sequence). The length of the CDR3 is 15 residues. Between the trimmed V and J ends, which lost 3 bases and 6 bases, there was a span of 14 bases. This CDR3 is CASSISGNWAGELFF. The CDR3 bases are TGTGCCAGTAGTATTTCGGGGAATTGGGCCGGGGAGCTGTTTTTT.

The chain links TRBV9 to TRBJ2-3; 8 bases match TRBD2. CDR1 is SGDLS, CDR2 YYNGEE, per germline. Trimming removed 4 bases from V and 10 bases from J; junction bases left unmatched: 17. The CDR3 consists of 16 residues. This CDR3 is CASSPRGSGILSAQYF. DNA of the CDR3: TGTGCCAGCAGCCCGAGGGGTAGCGGGATCCTAAGCGCGCAGTATTTT.

CDR3 nucleotide sequence: TGTGCCAGCAGCTCGGGAGGGTTTGGTGGCTACACCTTC. Protein sequence: CASSSGGFGGYTF. J is TRBJ1-2 and V is TRBV11-3, with no clear D. V lost 4 bases to trimming and J lost 7 bases, with 13 bases between them. The germline V gene encodes CDR1 SGHNT and CDR2 YENEEA. The CDR3 is 13 amino acids. Variable domain in full (rest from reference TRBV11-3 and TRBJ1-2): EAGVVQSPRYKIIEKKQPVAFWCNPISGHNTLYWYLQNLGQGPELLIRYENEEAVDDSQLPKDRFSAERLKGVDSTLKIQPAELGDSAVYLCASSSGGFGGYTFGSGTRLTVV.

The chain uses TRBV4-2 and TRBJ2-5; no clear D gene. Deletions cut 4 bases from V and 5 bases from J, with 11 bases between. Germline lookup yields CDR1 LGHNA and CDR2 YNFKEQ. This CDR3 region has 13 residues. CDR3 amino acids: CASSLHAGETQYF. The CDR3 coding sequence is TGTGCCAGCAGCCTACACGCAGGTGAGACCCAGTACTTC.

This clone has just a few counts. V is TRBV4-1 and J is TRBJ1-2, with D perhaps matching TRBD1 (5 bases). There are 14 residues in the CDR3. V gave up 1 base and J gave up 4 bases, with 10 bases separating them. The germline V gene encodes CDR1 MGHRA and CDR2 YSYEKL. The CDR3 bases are TGCGCCAGCAGCCAAGCAGGGTCACTCTATGGCTACACCTTC. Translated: CASSQAGSLYGYTF.

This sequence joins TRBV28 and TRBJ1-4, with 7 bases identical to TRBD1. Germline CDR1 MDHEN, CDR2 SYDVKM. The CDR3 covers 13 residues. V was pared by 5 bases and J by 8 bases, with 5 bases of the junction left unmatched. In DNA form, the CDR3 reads TGTGCCAGCAGTCTTGGGACAGTCGAAAAACTGTTTTTT. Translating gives CASSLGTVEKLFF.

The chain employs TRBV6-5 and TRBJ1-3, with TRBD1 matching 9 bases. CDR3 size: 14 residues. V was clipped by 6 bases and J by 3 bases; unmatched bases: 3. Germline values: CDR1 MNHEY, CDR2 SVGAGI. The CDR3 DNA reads TGTGCCAGCAGCAGGGGACAGGGTGGAAACACCATATATTTT. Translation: CASSRGQGGNTIYF.

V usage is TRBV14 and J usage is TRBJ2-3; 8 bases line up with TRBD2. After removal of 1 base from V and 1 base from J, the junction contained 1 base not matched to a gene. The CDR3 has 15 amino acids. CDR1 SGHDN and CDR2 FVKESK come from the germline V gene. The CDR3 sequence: CASSQGTSRTDTQYF. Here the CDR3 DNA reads TGTGCCAGCAGCCAAGGGACTAGCCGCACAGATACGCAGTATTTT.

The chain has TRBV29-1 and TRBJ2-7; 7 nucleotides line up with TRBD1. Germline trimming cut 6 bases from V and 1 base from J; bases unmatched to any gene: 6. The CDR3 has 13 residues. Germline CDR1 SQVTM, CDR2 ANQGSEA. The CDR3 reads CSVETGTSYEQYF. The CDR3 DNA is TGCAGCGTGGAGACAGGGACGTCCTACGAGCAGTACTTC.

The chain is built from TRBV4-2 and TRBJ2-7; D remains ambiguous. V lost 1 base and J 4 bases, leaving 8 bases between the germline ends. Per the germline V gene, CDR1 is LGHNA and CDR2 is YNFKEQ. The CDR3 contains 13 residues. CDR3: CASSQGSPYEQYF. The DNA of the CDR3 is TGTGCCAGCAGCCAAGGCTCTCCTTACGAGCAGTACTTC.

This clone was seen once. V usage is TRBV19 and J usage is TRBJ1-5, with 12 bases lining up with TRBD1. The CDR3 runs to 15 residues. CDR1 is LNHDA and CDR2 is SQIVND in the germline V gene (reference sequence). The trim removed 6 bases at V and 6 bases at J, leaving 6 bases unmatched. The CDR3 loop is CASRSGTGGGQPQHF. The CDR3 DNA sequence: TGTGCCAGTAGGAGTGGGACAGGGGGCGGTCAGCCCCAGCATTTT.

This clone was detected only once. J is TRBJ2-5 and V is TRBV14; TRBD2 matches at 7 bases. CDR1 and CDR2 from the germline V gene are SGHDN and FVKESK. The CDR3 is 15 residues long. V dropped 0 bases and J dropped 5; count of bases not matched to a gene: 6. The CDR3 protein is CASSQDRGEWETQYF. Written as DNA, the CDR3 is TGTGCCAGCAGCCAAGATCGGGGGGAGTGGGAGACCCAGTACTTC.

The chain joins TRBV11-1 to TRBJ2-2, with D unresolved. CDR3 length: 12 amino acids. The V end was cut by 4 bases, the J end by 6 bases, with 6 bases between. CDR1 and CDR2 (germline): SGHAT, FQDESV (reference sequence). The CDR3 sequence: CASSSGSGELFF. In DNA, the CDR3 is TGTGCCAGCAGCTCCGGTTCCGGGGAGCTGTTTTTT.

This CDR3 is CASSVAQDRAQETQYF. CDR3 in DNA: TGTGCCAGCAGCGTAGCCCAGGACAGGGCACAAGAGACCCAGTACTTC. This chain connects TRBV9 to TRBJ2-5; 8 positions match TRBD1. This CDR3 comprises 16 residues. Germline V gene lookup returns CDR1 SGDLS and CDR2 YYNGEE. The junction had 6 bases not matched to a gene; V was cut back by 0 bases and J by 2 bases. The full variable domain, with the rest looked up from reference TRBV9 and TRBJ2-5, is DSGVTQTPKHLITATGQRVTLRCSPRSGDLSVYWYQQSLDQGLQFLIQYYNGEERAKGNILERFSAQQFPDLHSELNLSSLELGDSALYFCASSVAQDRAQETQYFGPGTRLLVL.